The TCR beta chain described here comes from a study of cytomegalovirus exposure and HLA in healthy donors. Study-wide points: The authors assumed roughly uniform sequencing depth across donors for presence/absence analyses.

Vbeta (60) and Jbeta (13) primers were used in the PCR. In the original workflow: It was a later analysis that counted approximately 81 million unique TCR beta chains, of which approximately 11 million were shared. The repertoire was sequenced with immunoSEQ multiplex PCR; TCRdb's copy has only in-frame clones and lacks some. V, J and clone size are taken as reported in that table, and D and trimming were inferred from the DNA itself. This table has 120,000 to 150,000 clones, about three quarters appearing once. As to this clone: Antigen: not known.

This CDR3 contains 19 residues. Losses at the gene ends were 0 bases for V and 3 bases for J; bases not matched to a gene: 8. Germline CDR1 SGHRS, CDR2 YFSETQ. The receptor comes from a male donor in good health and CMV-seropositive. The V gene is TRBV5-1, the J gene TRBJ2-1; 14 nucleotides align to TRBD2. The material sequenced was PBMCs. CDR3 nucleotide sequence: TGCGCCAGCAGCTTGGGGGGACTAGCGGGAGTTAGGTTCTACAATGAGCAGTTCTTC. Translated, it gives CASSLGGLAGVRFYNEQFF.